Listed here are 20 T cell receptor beta chains from one sample, sequenced in a study of T-cell memory formation after mild COVID-19. TCRdb redid the calling of the 5' RACE reads with MiXCR, one entry per CDR3 protein. The sample comprises some 260,000 distinct CDR3 sequences, about 15% of which are singletons, and approximately 3.5% rests with the top ten. Sequenced: PBMCs or a T cell subset sorted from them (not recorded which). The receptors derive from a man between 18 and 29 years old who had mild COVID-19 (a few samples of this study predate the infection). Cell type and time point are not known.

This clonotype was recorded a few times. V usage is TRBV18 and J usage is TRBJ2-7; 10 bases line up with TRBD2. Germline V lookup: CDR1 KGHSH, CDR2 LQKENI. Germline trimming cut 4 bases from V and 4 bases from J; bases unmatched to any gene: 7. The CDR3 runs to 15 residues. The CDR3 spells CASSLGLAREYEQYF. CDR3 sequence (DNA): TGTGCCAGCTCACTGGGACTAGCGAGGGAATACGAGCAGTACTTC.

This chain uses TRBV6-1 with TRBJ1-1; D unclear. This CDR3 region has 15 residues. In germline, CDR1 is MNHNS, CDR2 SASEGT. The V and J ends lost 2 bases and 1 base respectively, with 11 bases between them. The CDR3 spells CASSEYRDGNTEAFF. CDR3 nucleotide sequence: TGTGCCAGCAGTGAATATCGAGACGGGAACACTGAAGCTTTCTTT.

The rearrangement joins TRBV5-6 to TRBJ2-7; D is uncertain. Germline assignment: CDR1 SGHDT and CDR2 YYEEEE. This CDR3 is 8 amino acids long. DNA of the CDR3: TGTGCCAGCAGCGCTTATAACGTC. Residues: CASSAYNV.

This chain links TRBV24-1 with TRBJ2-1; 7 nucleotides agree with TRBD2. Germline assignment: CDR1 KGHDR and CDR2 SFDVKD. Losses at the gene ends were 7 bases for V and 6 bases for J; bases not matched to a gene: 11. The CDR3 is 15 amino acids. The CDR3 loop is CATSQGGVPPNEQFF. The CDR3 DNA reads TGTGCCACCAGCCAGGGAGGGGTACCACCCAATGAGCAGTTCTTC.

This chain uses TRBV6-2 or TRBV6-3 with TRBJ2-7; the match to TRBD2 covers 10 bases. CDR3 length: 15 amino acids. Per the germline V gene, CDR1 is MNHEY and CDR2 is SVGEGT. V lost 5 bases and J lost 3; bases outside the gene matches: 7. The CDR3 DNA reads TGTGCCAGCAGTCGGACTAGCGGAGTGTACTACGAGCAGTACGTC. Encoded protein: CASSRTSGVYYEQYV.

The CDR3 DNA follows: TGCGCCAGCAGCTACGCCGCCTACAATGAGCAGTTCTTC. It specifies CASSYAAYNEQFF. This chain connects TRBV5-1 to TRBJ2-1; D not certain. The CDR3 length is 13 residues. Trimming cost V 3 bases and J 2 bases, with 6 bases left between them. Germline CDR1 SGHRS, CDR2 YFSETQ.

This clonotype was seen ten or more times. The CDR3: CASSLQRGYEQYF. In nucleotides, the CDR3 is TGTGCCAGCAGCTTACAGCGGGGTTACGAGCAGTACTTC. V gene TRBV7-2 combines with J gene TRBJ2-7; 7 bases are shared with TRBD2. Looked up from germline, CDR1 is SGHTA and CDR2 is FQGNSA. The CDR3 loop spans 13 amino acids. Trimming cost V 2 bases and J 4 bases; bases outside gene matches: 2.

There are a few counts of this clonotype. V gene TRBV5-1 combines with J gene TRBJ2-7; TRBD1 is a possible D gene (6 bases). CDR3 length equals 16 residues. The germline V gene encodes CDR1 SGHRS and CDR2 YFSETQ. Trimming cost V 0 bases and J 1 base, with 14 bases left between them. Here the CDR3 reads CASSLATGATSYEQYF. The DNA for the CDR3 is TGCGCCAGCAGCTTGGCGACAGGAGCGACTTCCTACGAGCAGTACTTC.

The table lists this clonotype with a few counts. The V call is TRBV7-6, the J call TRBJ2-1, with D possibly being TRBD2 (6 bases). There are 15 residues in the CDR3. Germline-derived CDR1 and CDR2 are SGHVS and FNYEAQ. V was cut by 6 bases and J by 7 bases, with 19 bases left in between. This chain's CDR3 is CASSAGSRRHNEQFF. The CDR3 DNA reads TGTGCCAGCAGTGCCGGGAGCCGCCGCCATAATGAGCAGTTCTTC.

This clonotype has only a few counts. This rearrangement joins TRBV29-1 to TRBJ2-3; 9 bases align to TRBD1. The CDR3 runs 13 residues. Germline-derived CDR1 and CDR2 are SQVTM and ANQGSEA. The V segment lost 8 bases and the J segment 6 bases; nucleotides outside the gene matches: 9. The CDR3: CSRSTGGLDTQYF. DNA for the CDR3: TGCAGCCGATCCACAGGGGGCCTGGATACGCAGTATTTT.

Ten or more counts support this clonotype. The chain employs TRBV6-2 or TRBV6-3 and TRBJ1-2; TRBD1 is a possible D gene (5 bases). CDR1 and CDR2 from the germline V gene are MNHEY and SVGEGT. The V and J ends lost 2 bases and 8 bases respectively, with 9 bases between them. CDR3 length: 12 amino acids. This chain's CDR3 is CASSYRDGGYTF. DNA for the CDR3: TGTGCCAGCAGTTACAGGGACGGCGGCTACACCTTC.

This clonotype was counted between two and nine times. CDR3 in amino acids: CASSRRTGVEETQYF. CDR3 bases: TGCGCCAGCAGCCGCCGAACAGGGGTGGAAGAGACCCAGTACTTC. The rearrangement joins TRBV4-3 to TRBJ2-5; the match to TRBD1 covers 7 bases. The junction had 8 bases not matched to a gene; V was cut back by 4 bases and J by 3 bases. This CDR3 contains 15 residues. Germline lookup yields CDR1 LGHNA and CDR2 YSLEER.

This clonotype was counted a few times. This rearrangement joins TRBV6-1 to TRBJ2-4; D perhaps matches TRBD2 (5 bases). Trimming left V 4 bases short and J 8 bases short, with 9 bases between. This CDR3 is 12 amino acids long. Per the germline V gene, CDR1 is MNHNS and CDR2 is SASEGT. The CDR3 is CASSVLEDIQYF. The DNA for the CDR3 is TGTGCCAGCAGTGTTCTGGAGGACATTCAGTACTTC.

This clonotype was picked up a small number of times. The V gene is TRBV4-1, the J gene TRBJ2-5; no clear D gene. The CDR3 is 13 amino acids. V lost 7 bases and J lost 5, with 14 bases in between. Germline values: CDR1 MGHRA, CDR2 YSYEKL. For the CDR3, the DNA is TGCGCCAGCACTCGGACCCCCGGGGAGACCCAGTACTTC. The encoded protein is CASTRTPGETQYF.

The J gene is TRBJ1-2, the V gene TRBV4-3; TRBD1 agrees at 7 bases. Looked up from germline, CDR1 is LGHNA and CDR2 is YSLEER. The CDR3 consists of 15 residues. V dropped 1 base and J dropped 0; count of bases not matched to a gene: 2. CDR3 amino acids: CASSQAGTANYGYTF. The DNA of the CDR3 is TGCGCCAGCAGCCAAGCCGGGACAGCTAACTATGGCTACACCTTC.

The chain couples TRBV5-1 to TRBJ1-4, with no clear D. Germline V gene data show CDR1 as SGHRS and CDR2 as YFSETQ. V lost 4 bases to trimming and J lost 0 bases, with 13 bases between them. This CDR3 comprises 16 residues. CDR3 sequence reads: CASSPIGPATNEKLFF. CDR3 nucleotides: TGCGCCAGCAGCCCGATCGGACCGGCAACTAATGAAAAACTGTTTTTT.

This chain links TRBV12-3 or TRBV12-4 with TRBJ1-5, with D perhaps TRBD1 (6 bases). The CDR3 sequence is 16 residues long. V was clipped by 3 bases and J by 0 bases, with 12 bases between them. In DNA form, the CDR3 reads TGTGCCAGCAGTTTGCCGTGGGGGCATAGCAATCAGCCCCAGCATTTT. It is translated as CASSLPWGHSNQPQHF.

CDR3 residues: CASSSRTEMNTGELFF. The CDR3 DNA follows: TGTGCCAGCAGCTCCCGGACAGAAATGAACACCGGGGAGCTGTTTTTT. The chain carries TRBV7-3 and TRBJ2-2, with D possibly TRBD1 on 6 matching bases. The V end lost 4 bases, the J end lost 1 base, and 13 bases lay between the germline ends. This CDR3 has 16 amino acids. Germline CDR1 is SGHTA and CDR2 is FQGTGA.

V usage is TRBV3-1 and J usage is TRBJ1-4, with D tentatively TRBD1 (6 bases). Germline lookup yields CDR1 LGHDT and CDR2 YNNKEL (reference sequence). Trimming removed 3 bases from V and 5 bases from J, with 10 bases in between. The CDR3 length is 14 residues. DNA of the CDR3: TGTGCCAGCAGCCACCTACAGGGAAATGAAAAACTGTTTTTT. This encodes CASSHLQGNEKLFF.

The chain has TRBV20-1 and TRBJ1-1, with 9 bases lining up with TRBD1. CDR1 DFQATT and CDR2 SNEGSKA come from the germline V gene (reference sequence). V lost 3 bases and J lost 4; bases outside the gene matches: 6. This CDR3 is built from 14 residues. CDR3 in DNA: TGCAGTGCTAGGGGACAGGGAATGGCCACTGAAGCTTTCTTT. Amino acids: CSARGQGMATEAFF.